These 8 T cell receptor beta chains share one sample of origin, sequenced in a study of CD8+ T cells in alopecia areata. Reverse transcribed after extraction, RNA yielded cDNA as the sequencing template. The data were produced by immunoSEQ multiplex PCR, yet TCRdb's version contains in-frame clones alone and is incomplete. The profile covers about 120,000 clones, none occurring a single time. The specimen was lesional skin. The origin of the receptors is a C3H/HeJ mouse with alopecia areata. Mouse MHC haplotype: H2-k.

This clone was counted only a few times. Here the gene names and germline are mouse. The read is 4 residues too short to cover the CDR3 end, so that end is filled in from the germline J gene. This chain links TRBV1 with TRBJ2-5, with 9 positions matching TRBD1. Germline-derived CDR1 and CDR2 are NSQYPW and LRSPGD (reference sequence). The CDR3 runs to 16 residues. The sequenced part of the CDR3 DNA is TGCACCTGCAGTGCAGATCACACAGGGGGCCAGGAC. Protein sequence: CTCSADHTGGQD. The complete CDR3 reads CTCSADHTGGQDTQYF.

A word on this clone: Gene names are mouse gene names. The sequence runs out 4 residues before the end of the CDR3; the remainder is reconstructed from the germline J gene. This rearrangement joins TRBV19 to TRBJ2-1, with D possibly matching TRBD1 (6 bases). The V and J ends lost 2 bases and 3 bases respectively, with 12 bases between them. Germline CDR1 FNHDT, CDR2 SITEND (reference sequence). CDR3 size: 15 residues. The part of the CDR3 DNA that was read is TGTGCCAGCAGTATGGGGACAAATCTCTATGCT. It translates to CASSMGTNLYA. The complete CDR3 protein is CASSMGTNLYAEQFF.

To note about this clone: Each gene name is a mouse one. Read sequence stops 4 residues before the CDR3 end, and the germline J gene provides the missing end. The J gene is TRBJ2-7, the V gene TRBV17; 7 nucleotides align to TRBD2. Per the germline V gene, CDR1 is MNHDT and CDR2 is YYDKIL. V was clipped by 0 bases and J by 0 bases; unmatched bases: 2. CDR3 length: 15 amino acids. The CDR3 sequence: CASSREGTVSYEQYF. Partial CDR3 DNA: TGTGCTAGCAGTAGAGAGGGGACTGTCTCCTAT.

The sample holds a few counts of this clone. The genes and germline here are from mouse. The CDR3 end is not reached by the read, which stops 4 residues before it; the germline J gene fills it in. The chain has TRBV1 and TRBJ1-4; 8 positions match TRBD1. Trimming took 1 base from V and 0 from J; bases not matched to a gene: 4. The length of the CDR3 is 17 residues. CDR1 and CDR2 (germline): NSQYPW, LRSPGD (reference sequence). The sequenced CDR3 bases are TGCACCTGCAGTGCAGCACAGGGGGGGATTTCCAACGAA. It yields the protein CTCSAAQGGISNE. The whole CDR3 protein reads CTCSAAQGGISNERLFF.

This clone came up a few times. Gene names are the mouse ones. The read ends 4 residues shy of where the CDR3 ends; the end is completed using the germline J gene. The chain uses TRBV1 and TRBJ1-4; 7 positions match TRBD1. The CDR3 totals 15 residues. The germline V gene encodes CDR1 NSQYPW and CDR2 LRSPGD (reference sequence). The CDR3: CTCSADRGQTERLFF. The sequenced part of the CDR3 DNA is TGCACCTGCAGTGCAGATCGGGGACAGACCGAA.

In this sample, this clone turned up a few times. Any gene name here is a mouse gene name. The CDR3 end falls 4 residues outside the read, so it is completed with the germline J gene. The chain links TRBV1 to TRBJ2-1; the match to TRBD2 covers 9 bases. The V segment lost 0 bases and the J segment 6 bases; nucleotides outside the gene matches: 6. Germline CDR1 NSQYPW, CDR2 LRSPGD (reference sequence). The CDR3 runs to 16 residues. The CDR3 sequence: CTCSAEVGGRFAEQFF. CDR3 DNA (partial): TGCACCTGCAGTGCAGAAGTGGGGGGGCGCTTTGCT.

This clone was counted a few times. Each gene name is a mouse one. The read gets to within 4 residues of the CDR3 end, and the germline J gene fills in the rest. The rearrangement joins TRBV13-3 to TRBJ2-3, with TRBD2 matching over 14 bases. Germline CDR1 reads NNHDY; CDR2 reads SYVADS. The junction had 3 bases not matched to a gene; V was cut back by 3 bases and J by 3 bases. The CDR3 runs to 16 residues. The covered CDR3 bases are TGTGCCAGCAGTGTGGGACTGGGGGGGCCCGCAGAA. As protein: CASSVGLGGPAE. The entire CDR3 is CASSVGLGGPAETLYF.

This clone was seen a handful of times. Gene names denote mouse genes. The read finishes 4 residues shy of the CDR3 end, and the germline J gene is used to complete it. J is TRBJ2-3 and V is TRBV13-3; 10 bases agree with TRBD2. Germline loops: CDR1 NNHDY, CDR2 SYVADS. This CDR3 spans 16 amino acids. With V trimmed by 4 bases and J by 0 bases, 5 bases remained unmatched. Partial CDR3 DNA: TGTGCCAGCAGTCTTGACTGGGGGGAGAGTGCAGAA. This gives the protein CASSLDWGESAE. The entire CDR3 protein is CASSLDWGESAETLYF.